The 3 T cell receptor beta chains given below trace back to one sample, sequenced in a study of T cell clonality in common variable immunodeficiency. The assay was immunoSEQ multiplex PCR, and TCRdb's table has in-frame clones only and misses some. This repertoire lists tens of thousands of clones without singletons; 5% to 7% sits in the top ten. The material sequenced was peripheral blood mononuclear cells. These receptors originate from a person between 18 and 75 years old in good health.

There are many counts of this clone. The DNA ends 3 residues before the CDR3 does, and the rest of the CDR3 is filled in from the germline J gene. The chain couples TRBV28 to TRBJ2-2, with 8 bases lining up with TRBD2. Germline lookup yields CDR1 MDHEN and CDR2 SYDVKM. V dropped 6 bases and J dropped 4; count of bases not matched to a gene: 7. This CDR3 has 15 amino acids. The CDR3 here is CASRSGSEGTGELFF. The DNA read from the CDR3 is TGTGCCAGCAGGAGCGGGAGCGAGGGCACCGGGGAG.

This clone was picked up many times. The read terminates 3 residues before the CDR3 end, so the remaining end is supplied by the germline J gene. The chain joins TRBV6-2 or TRBV6-3 to TRBJ1-1, with D tentatively TRBD1 (6 bases). V shed 8 bases and J shed 3 bases, with 10 bases lying between them. The V gene's germline CDR1 is MNHEY and CDR2 SVGEGT. This CDR3 is 12 amino acids long. CDR3 region: CASGHRDTEAFF. Incomplete CDR3 DNA: TGTGCCAGCGGCCACAGGGACACTGAA.

The sample holds many counts of this clone. The read ends 3 residues early relative to the CDR3; the germline J gene fills the gap. V gene TRBV20-1 combines with J gene TRBJ2-3; 8 bases agree with TRBD2. In germline, CDR1 is DFQATT, CDR2 SNEGSKA (reference sequence). After removal of 6 bases from V and 2 bases from J, the junction contained 13 bases not matched to a gene. The CDR3 covers 16 residues. CDR3: CSASEAIAGITDTQYF. The DNA read from the CDR3 is TGCAGTGCCTCGGAAGCGATAGCGGGGATCACAGATACG.